The TCR beta chain under discussion was sequenced for a study of blood T cell repertoires in COVID-19 (dated by TCRdb to between 2020 and 2021). Background on the whole study: Samples covering the acute and convalescent phases of COVID-19 were provided by collaborators in the United States, Italy and Spain. The material from the prospective study consisted of cDNA or gDNA derived from T cells, B-cell-depleted T cells, or PBMCs. The dataset comprised deeply sampled blood TCRbeta repertoires from subjects exposed to, actively infected with, or recovered from COVID-19. The repertoires were released in a freely available public database intended as a resource for research on the immune response to SARS-CoV-2. Samples were obtained from the ongoing ImmuneRACE study (first 160 participants) and from about 1,300 subjects provided by 6 global collaborators. Nearly every sample came with metadata listing a de-identified subject ID, COVID-19 status, age in years and sex. Where available, HLA class I and class II types were obtained from metadata supplied by the sample provider rather than from assay-based typing.

Points on this clone: The antigen it binds to is not known. No per-base quality is available; no much larger clone lies one base away.

TCRbeta CDR3 regions were amplified from genomic DNA using the immunoSEQ Assay, a bias-controlled multiplex PCR. The original methods were these. The number of nucleated cells in each sample was estimated from the amplification of reference gene primers within the assay. To quantify the absolute abundance of each unique TCRbeta CDR3 rearrangement, sequence reads were collapsed and filtered. For each sample, productive Simpson clonality was calculated by taking the square root of Simpson's diversity index across productive rearrangements. Sourced from immuneACCESS, this table was stored by TCRdb with only in-frame sequences that have V and J called. A share of the clones is absent; for the studies checked, an unresolved V gene accounts for under half, and the remainder has no known explanation. From that table come the V and J calls and clone size; the DNA was used to work out D and trimming. For this sample there are 150,000 or so clones; about 83% appear just once. The ten largest clones represent about 9.4% of the sample.

One collaborating source in Seattle enrolled patients during active infection and followed them longitudinally through the course of disease. Whole blood was collected in K2EDTA tubes by collaborating institutions according to the institutions' own protocols. For TCRbeta analysis, collaborators shipped samples as frozen whole blood, isolated PBMCs, or DNA extracted from either of those sample types. On the study overall, not on this receptor specifically: How much clinical and demographic metadata was included differed by source and by participant, and the metadata was provided uncurated.

The specimen was peripheral blood. The sequence was collected from a woman aged 65 to 85 with COVID-19, enrolled during active disease.

The DNA sequence is given as TGTGCCAGCAGCGAATCGAGGGTACACACTGAAGCTTTCTTT. Protein translation: CASSESRVHTEAFF. The rearranged chain carries TRBV7-2 and TRBJ1-1, with the D gene uncertain. CDR1 and CDR2 are drawn from the germline V gene: SGHTA, FQGNSA. Trimming removed 5 bases from V and 3 bases from J, leaving 13 bases between the germline ends. The CDR3, from cysteine to phenylalanine, totals 14 residues. The entry retains the CDR3 DNA only, 42 bases that are in frame from base 1.